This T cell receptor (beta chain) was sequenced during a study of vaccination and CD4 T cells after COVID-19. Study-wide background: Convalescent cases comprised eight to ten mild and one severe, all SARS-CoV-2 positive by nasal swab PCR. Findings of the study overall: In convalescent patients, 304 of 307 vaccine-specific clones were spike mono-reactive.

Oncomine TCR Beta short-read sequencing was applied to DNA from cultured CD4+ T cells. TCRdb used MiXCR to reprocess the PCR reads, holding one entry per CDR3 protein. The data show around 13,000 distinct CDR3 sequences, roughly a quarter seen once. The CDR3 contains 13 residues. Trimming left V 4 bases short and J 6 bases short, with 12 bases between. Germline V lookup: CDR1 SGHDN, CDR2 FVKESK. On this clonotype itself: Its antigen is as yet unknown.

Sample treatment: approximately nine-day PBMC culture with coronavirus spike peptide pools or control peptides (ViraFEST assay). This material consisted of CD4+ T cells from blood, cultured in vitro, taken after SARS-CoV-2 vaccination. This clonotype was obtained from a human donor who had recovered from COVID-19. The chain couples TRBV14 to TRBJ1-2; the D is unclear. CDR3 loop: CASSPVGFDGYTF. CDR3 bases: TGTGCCAGCAGCCCAGTCGGCTTTGATGGCTACACCTTC.